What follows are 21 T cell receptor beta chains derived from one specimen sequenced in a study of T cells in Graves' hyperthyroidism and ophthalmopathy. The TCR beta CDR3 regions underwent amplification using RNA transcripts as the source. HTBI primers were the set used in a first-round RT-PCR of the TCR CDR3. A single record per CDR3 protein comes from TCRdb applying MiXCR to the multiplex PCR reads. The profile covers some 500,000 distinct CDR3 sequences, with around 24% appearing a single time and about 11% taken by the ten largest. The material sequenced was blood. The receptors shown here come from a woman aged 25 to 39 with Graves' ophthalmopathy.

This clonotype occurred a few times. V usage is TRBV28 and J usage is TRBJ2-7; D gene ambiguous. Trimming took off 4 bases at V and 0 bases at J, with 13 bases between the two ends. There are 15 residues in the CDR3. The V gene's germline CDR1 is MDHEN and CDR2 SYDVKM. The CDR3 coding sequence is TGTGCCAGCAGTTCCGGAACGAACCTCTCCTACGAGCAGTACTTC. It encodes CASSSGTNLSYEQYF.

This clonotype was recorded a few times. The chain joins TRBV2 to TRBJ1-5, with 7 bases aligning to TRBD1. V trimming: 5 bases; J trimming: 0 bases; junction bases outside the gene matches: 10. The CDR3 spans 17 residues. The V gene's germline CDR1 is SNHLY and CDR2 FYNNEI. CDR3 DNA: TGTGCCAGCAGTATAGGGGGCAGCCGCGATAGCAATCAGCCCCAGCATTTT. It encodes CASSIGGSRDSNQPQHF. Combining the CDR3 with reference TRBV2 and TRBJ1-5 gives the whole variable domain EPEVTQTPSHQVTQMGQEVILRCVPISNHLYFYWYRQILGQKVEFLVSFYNNEISEKSEIFDDQFSVERPDGSNFTLKIRSTKLEDSAMYFCASSIGGSRDSNQPQHFGDGTRLSIL.

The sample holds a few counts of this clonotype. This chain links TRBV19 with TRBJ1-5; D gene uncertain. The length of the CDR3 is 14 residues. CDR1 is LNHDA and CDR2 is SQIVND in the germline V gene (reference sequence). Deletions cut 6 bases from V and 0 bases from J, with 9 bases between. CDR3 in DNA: TGTGCCAGTAGCGTAGTCAATAGCAATCAGCCCCAGCATTTT. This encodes CASSVVNSNQPQHF.

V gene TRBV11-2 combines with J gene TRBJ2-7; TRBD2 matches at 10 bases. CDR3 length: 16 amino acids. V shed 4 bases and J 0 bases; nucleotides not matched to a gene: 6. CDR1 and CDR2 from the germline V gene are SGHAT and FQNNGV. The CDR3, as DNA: TGTGCCAGCAGCTGGTCCGGGACTAGCGTCTCCTACGAGCAGTACTTC. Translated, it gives CASSWSGTSVSYEQYF.

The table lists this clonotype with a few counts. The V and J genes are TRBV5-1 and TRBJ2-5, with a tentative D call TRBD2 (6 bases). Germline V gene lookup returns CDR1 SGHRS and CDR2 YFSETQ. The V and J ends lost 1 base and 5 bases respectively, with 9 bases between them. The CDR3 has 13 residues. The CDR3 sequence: CASSLPGRETQYF. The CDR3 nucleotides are TGCGCCAGCAGCTTGCCAGGGAGGGAGACCCAGTACTTC. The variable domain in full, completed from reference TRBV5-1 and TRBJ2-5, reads KAGVTQTPRYLIKTRGQQVTLSCSPISGHRSVSWYQQTPGQGLQFLFEYFSETQRNKGNFPGRFSGRQFSNSRSEMNVSTLELGDSALYLCASSLPGRETQYFGPGTRLLVL.

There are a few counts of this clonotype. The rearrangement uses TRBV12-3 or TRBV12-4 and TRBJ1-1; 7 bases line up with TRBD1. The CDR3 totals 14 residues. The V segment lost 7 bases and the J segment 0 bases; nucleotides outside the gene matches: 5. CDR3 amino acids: CASINRGVNTEAFF. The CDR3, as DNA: TGTGCCAGCATTAACAGGGGAGTGAACACTGAAGCTTTCTTT.

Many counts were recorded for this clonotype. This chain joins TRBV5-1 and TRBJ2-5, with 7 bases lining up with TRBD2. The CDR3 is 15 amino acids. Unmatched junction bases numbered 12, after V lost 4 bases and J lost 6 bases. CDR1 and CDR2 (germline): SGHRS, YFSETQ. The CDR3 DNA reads TGCGCCAGCAGCCCGGCAGGACTAGAGGGGCAGACCCAGTACTTC. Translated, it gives CASSPAGLEGQTQYF.

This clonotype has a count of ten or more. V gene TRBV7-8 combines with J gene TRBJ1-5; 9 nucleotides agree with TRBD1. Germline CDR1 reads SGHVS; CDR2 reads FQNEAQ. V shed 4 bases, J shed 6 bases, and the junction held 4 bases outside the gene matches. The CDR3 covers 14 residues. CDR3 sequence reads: CASSSTGGGQPQHF. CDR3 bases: TGTGCCAGCAGCTCTACAGGGGGCGGTCAGCCCCAGCATTTT.

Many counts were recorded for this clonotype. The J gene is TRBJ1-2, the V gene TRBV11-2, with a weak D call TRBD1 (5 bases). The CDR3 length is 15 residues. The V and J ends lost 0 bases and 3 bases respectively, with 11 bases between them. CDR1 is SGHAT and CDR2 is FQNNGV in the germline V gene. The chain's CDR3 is CASSLDPQAHYGYTF. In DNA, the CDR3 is TGTGCCAGCAGCTTAGATCCACAGGCTCACTATGGCTACACCTTC.

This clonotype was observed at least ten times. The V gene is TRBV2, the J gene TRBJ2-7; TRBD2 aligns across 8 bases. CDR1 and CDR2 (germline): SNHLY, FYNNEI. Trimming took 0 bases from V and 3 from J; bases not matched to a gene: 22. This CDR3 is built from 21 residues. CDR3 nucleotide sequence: TGTGCCAGCAGTGAAGCCTACCGGGGGGGTAGTTATTTGCCGGAGTTCTACGAGCAGTACTTC. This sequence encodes CASSEAYRGGSYLPEFYEQYF. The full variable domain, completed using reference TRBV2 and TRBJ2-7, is EPEVTQTPSHQVTQMGQEVILRCVPISNHLYFYWYRQILGQKVEFLVSFYNNEISEKSEIFDDQFSVERPDGSNFTLKIRSTKLEDSAMYFCASSEAYRGGSYLPEFYEQYFGPGTRLTVT.

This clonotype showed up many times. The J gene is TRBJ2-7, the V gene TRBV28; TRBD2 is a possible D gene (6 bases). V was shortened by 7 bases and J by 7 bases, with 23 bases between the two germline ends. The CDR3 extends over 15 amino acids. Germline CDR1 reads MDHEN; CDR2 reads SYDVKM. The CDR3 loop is CASKRPGLSVGEQYF. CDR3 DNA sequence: TGTGCCAGCAAACGGCCAGGACTATCGGTGGGGGAGCAGTACTTC.

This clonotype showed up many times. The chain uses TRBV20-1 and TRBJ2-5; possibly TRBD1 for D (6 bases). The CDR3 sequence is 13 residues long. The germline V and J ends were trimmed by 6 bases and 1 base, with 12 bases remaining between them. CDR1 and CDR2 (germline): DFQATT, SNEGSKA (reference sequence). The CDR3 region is CSAAEDSQETQYF. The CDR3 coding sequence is TGCAGTGCAGCTGAGGACAGCCAAGAGACCCAGTACTTC.

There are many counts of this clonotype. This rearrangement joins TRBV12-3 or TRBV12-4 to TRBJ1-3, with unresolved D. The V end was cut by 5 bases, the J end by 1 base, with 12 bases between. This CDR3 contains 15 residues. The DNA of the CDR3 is TGTGCCAGCAGTGCTGACATCGGGTCTGGAAACACCATATATTTT. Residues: CASSADIGSGNTIYF.

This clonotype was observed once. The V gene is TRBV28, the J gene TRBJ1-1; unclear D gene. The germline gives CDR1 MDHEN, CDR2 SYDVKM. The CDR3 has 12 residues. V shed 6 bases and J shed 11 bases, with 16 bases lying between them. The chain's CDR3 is CASSLSTKGAFF. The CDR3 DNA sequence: TGTGCCAGCAGCTTGTCGACCAAGGGTGCTTTCTTT.

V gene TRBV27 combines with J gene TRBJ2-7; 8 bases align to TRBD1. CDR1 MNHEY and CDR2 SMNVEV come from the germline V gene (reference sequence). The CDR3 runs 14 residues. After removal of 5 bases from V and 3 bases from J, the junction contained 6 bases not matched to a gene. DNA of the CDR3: TGTGCCAGCAGTCCGGCGGACAGGGTCTACGAGCAGTACTTC. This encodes CASSPADRVYEQYF.

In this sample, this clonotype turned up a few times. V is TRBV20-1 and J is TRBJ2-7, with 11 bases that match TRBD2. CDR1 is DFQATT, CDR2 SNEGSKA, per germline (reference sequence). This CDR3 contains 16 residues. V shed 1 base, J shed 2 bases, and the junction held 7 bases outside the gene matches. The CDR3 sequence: CSARGASGGLAYEQYF. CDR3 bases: TGCAGTGCTAGAGGGGCTAGCGGGGGGCTCGCCTACGAGCAGTACTTC.

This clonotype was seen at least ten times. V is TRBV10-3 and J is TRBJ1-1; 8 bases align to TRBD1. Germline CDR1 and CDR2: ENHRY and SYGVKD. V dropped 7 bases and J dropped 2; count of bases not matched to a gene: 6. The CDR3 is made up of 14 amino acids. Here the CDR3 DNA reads TGTGCCATCACCCCGGACAGGGATAACACTGAAGCTTTCTTT. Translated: CAITPDRDNTEAFF.

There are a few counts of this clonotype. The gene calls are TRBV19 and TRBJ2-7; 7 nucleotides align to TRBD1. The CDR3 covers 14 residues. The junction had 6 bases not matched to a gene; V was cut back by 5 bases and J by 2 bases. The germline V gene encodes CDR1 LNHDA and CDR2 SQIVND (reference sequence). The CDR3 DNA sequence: TGTGCCAGTAGTGCTACGACAGGGCCCTACGAGCAGTACTTC. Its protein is CASSATTGPYEQYF.

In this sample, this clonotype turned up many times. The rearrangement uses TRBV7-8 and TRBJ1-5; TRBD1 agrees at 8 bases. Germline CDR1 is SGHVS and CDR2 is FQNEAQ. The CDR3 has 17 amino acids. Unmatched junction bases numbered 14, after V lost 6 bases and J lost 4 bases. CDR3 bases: TGTGCCAGCAGTCTCCGCACAGGGGGTATTTCGAATCAGCCCCAGCATTTT. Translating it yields CASSLRTGGISNQPQHF. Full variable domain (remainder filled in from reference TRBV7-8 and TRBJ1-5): GAGVSQSPRYKVAKRGQDVALRCDPISGHVSLFWYQQALGQGPEFLTYFQNEAQLDKSGLPSDRFFAERPEGSVSTLKIQRTQQEDSAVYLCASSLRTGGISNQPQHFGDGTRLSIL.

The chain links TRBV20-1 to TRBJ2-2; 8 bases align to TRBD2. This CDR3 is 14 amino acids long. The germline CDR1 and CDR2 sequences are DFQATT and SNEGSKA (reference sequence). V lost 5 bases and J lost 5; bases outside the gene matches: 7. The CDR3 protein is CSARPASGTGELFF. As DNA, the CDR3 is TGCAGTGCTCGTCCCGCTAGCGGGACCGGGGAGCTGTTTTTT.

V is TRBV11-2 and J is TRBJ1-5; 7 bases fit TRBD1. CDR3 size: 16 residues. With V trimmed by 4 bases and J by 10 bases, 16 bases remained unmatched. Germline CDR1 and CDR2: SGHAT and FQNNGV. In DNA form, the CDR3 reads TGTGCCAGCAGCTCAGGACTCGACAGGGACAATCCTCCCCAGCATTTT. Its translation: CASSSGLDRDNPPQHF.